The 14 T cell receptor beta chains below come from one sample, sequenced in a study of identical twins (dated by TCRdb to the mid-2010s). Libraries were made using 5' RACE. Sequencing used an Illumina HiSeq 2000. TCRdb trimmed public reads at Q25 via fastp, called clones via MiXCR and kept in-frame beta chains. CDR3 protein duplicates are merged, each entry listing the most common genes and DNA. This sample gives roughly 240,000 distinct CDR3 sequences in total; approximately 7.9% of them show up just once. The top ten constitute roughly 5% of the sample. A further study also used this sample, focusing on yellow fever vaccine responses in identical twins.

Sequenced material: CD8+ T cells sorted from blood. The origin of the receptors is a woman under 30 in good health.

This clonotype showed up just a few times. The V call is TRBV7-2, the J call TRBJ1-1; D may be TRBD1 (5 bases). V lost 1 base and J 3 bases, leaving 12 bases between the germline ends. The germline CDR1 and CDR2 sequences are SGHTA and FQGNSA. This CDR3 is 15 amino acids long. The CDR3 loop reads CASSLVSGLDTEAFF. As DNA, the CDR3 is TGTGCCAGCAGCTTAGTTTCAGGGCTGGACACTGAAGCTTTCTTT.

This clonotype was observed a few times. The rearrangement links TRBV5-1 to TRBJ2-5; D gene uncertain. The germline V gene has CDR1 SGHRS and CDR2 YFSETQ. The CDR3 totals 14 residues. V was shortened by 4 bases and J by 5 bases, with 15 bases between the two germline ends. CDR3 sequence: CASSADGFWETQYF. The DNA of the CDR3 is TGCGCCAGCAGCGCCGACGGCTTTTGGGAGACCCAGTACTTC.

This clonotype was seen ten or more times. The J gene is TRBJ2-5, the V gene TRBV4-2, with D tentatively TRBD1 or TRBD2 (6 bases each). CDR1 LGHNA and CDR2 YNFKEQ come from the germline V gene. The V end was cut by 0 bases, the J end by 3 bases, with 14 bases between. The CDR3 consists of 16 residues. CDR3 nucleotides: TGTGCCAGCAGCCAAGACCGGGGGAACAGGGAAGAGACCCAGTACTTC. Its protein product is CASSQDRGNREETQYF.

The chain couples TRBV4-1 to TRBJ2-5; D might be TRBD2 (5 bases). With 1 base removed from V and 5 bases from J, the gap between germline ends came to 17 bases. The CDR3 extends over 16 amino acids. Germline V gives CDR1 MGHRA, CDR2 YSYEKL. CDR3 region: CASSQGLPNRGETQYF. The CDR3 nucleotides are TGCGCCAGCAGCCAAGGATTACCGAACCGCGGGGAGACCCAGTACTTC.

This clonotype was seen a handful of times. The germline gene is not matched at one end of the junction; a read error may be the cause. The CDR3 loop reads CASSQGRDRGPFF. CDR3 in DNA: TGCGCCAGCAGCCAAGGCCGGGACAGGGGCCCCTTTTTT. The gene calls are TRBV4-1 and TRBJ2-3, with 10 bases lining up with TRBD1. The CDR3 spans 13 residues. CDR1 and CDR2 from the germline V gene are MGHRA and YSYEKL.

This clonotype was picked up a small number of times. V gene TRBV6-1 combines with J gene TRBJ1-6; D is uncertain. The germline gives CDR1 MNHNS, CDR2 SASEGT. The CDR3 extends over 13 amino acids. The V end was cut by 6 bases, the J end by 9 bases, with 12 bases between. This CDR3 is CASSQEEASPLHF. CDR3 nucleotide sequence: TGTGCCAGCAGCCAAGAGGAGGCTTCACCCCTCCACTTT.

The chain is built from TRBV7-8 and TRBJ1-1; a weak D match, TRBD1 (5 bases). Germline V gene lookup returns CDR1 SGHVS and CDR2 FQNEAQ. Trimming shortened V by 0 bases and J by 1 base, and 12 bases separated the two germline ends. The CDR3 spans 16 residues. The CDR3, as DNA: TGTGCCAGCAGCTTAGCGGGGGGAAGACGGAACACTGAAGCTTTCTTT. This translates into CASSLAGGRRNTEAFF.

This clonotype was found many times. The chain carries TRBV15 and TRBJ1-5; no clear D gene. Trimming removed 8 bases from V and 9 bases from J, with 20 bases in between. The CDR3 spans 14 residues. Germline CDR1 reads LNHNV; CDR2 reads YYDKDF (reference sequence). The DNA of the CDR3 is TGTGCCACCTCAACGAGCGACCTTGGTGTGCCCCAGCATTTT. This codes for CATSTSDLGVPQHF.

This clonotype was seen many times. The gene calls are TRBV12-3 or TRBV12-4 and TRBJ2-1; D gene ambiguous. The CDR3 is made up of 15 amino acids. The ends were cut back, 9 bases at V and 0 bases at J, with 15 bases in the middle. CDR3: CASTSQSFSYNEQFF. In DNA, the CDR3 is TGTGCCAGTACGTCCCAATCCTTCTCCTACAATGAGCAGTTCTTC.

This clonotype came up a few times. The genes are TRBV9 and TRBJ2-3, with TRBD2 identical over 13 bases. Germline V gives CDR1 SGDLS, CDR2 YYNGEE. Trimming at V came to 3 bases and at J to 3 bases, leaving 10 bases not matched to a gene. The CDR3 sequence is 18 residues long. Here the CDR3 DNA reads TGTGCCAGCAGCGACAGTACTAGGACTAGCGGGAGTACAGATACGCAGTATTTT. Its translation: CASSDSTRTSGSTDTQYF. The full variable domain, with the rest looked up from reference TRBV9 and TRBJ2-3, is DSGVTQTPKHLITATGQRVTLRCSPRSGDLSVYWYQQSLDQGLQFLIQYYNGEERAKGNILERFSAQQFPDLHSELNLSSLELGDSALYFCASSDSTRTSGSTDTQYFGPGTRLTVL.

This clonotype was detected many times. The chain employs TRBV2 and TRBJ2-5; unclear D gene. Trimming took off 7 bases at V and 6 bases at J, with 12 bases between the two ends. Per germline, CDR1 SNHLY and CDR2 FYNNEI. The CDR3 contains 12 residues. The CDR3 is CASIRWWKTQYF. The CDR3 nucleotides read TGTGCCAGCATCAGGTGGTGGAAGACCCAGTACTTC.

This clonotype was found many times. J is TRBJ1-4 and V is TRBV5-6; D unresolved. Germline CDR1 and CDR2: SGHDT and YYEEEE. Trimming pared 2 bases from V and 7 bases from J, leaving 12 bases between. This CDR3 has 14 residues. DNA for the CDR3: TGTGCCAGCAGCTTTCGGGAAGAGAGTGAAAAACTGTTTTTT. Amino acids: CASSFREESEKLFF.

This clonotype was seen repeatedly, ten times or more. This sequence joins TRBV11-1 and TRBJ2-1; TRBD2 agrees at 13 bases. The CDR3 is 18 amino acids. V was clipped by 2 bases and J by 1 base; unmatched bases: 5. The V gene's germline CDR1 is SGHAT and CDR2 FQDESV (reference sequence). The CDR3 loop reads CASSLYGTSGDSYNEQFF. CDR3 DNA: TGTGCCAGCAGCTTATATGGGACTAGCGGGGATTCCTACAATGAGCAGTTCTTC.

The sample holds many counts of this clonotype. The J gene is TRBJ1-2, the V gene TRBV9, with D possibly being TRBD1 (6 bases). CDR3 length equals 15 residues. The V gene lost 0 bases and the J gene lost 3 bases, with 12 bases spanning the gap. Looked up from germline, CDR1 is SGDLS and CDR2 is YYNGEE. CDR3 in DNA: TGTGCCAGCAGCGTAGAGTGGGGGCTCGACTATGGCTACACCTTC. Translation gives CASSVEWGLDYGYTF.